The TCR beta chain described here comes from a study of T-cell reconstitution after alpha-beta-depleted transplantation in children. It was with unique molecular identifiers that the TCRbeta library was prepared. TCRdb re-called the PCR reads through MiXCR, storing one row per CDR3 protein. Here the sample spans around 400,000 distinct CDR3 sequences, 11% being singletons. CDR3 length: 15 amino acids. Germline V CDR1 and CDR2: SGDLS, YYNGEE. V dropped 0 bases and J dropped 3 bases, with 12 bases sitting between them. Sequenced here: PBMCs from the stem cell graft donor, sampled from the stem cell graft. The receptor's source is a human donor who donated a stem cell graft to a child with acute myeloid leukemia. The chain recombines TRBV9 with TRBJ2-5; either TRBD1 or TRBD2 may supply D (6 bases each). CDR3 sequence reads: CASSVGGGREETQYF. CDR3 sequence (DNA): TGTGCCAGCAGCGTAGGAGGGGGGCGGGAAGAGACCCAGTACTTC.